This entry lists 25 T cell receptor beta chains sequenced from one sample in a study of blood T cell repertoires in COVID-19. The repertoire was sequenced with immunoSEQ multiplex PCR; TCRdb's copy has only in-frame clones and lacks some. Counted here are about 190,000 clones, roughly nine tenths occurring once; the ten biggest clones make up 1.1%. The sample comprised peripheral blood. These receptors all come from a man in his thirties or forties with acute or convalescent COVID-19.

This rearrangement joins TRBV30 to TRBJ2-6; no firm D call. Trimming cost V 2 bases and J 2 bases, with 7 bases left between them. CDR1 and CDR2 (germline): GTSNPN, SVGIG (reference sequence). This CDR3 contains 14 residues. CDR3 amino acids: CAWSRGAGANVLTF. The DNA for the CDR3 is TGTGCCTGGAGTCGAGGCGCTGGGGCCAACGTCCTGACTTTC.

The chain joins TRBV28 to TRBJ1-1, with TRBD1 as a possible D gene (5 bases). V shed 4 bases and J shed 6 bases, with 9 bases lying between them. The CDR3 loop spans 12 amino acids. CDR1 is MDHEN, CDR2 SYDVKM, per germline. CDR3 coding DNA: TGTGCCAGCAGTTCTACCAGGGCTGAAGCTTTCTTT. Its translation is CASSSTRAEAFF.

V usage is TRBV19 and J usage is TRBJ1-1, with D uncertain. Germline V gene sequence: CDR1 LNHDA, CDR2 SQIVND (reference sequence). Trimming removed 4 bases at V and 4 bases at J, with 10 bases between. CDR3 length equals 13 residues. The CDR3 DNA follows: TGTGCCAGTAGTAAGGGAGGCACCACTGAAGCTTTCTTT. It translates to CASSKGGTTEAFF. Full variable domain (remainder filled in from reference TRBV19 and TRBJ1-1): DGGITQSPKYLFRKEGQNVTLSCEQNLNHDAMYWYRQDPGQGLRLIYYSQIVNDFQKGDIAEGYSVSREKKESFPLTVTSAQKNPTAFYLCASSKGGTTEAFFGQGTRLTVV.

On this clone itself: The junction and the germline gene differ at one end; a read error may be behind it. In DNA form, the CDR3 reads TGCAGCCTTGATACTAAGCTCCTGCCCCTTTCTGGAAACTCTGGAAACACCATATATTTT. This translates into CSLDTKLLPLSGNSGNTIYF. The chain has TRBV29-1 and TRBJ1-3; no clear D. This CDR3 has 20 residues. CDR1 SQVTM and CDR2 ANQGSEA come from the germline V gene.

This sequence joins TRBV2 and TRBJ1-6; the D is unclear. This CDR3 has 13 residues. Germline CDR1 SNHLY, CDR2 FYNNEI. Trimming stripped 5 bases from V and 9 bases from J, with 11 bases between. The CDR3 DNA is TGTGCCAGCAGTACGGGGTACCCTTCACCCCTCCACTTT. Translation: CASSTGYPSPLHF.

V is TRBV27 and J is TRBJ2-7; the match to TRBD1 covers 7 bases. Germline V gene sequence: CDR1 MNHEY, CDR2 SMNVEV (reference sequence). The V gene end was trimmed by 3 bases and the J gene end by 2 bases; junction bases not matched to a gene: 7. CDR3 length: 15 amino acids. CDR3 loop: CASSFFRDRAYEQYF. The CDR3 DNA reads TGTGCCAGCAGTTTTTTCCGGGACAGAGCCTACGAGCAGTACTTC.

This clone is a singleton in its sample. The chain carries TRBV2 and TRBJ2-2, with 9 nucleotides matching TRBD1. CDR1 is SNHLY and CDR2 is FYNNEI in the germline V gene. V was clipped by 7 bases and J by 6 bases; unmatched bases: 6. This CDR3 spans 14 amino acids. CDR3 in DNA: TGTGCCAGCAAAAGGGACAGGGTACCCGGGGAGCTGTTTTTT. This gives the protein CASKRDRVPGELFF.

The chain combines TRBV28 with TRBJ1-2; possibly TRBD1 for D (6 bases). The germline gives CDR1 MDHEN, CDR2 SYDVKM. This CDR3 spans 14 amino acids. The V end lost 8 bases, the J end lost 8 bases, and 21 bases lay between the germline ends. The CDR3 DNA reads TGTGCCAGCCTACCTCTGCAGGGGTTTCAAGGCTACACCTTC. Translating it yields CASLPLQGFQGYTF.

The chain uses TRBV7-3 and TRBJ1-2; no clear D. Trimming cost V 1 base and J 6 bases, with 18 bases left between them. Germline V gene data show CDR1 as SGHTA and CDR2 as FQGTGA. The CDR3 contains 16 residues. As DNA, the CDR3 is TGTGCCAGCAGCTTAAGCCACCAGCTACAACTAGATGGCTACACCTTC. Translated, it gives CASSLSHQLQLDGYTF.

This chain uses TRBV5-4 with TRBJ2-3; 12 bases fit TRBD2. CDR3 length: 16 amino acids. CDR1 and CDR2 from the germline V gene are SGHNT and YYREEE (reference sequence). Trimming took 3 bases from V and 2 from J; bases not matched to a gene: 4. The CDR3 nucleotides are TGTGCCAGCAGCTACGGACTAGCGGGGAACACAGATACGCAGTATTTT. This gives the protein CASSYGLAGNTDTQYF.

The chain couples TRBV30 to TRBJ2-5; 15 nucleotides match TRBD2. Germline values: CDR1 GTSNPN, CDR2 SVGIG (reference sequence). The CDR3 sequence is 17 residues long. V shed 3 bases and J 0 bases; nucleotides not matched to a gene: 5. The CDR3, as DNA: TGTGCCTGGAGGGCCGGGACTAGCGGGGGGTACCAAGAGACCCAGTACTTC. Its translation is CAWRAGTSGGYQETQYF.

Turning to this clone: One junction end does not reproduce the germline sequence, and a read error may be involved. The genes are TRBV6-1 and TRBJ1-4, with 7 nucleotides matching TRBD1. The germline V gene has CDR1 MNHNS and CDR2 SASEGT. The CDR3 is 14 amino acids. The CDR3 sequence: CASSERWLDRPSIF. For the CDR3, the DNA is TGTGCCAGCAGTGAAAGGTGGTTGGACAGGCCCTCTATTTTT.

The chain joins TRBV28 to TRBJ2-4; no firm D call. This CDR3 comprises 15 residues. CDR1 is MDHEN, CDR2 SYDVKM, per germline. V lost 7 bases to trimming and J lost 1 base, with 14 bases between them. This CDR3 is CASISTHSAKNIQYF. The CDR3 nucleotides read TGTGCCAGCATTTCCACACATTCGGCCAAAAACATTCAGTACTTC.

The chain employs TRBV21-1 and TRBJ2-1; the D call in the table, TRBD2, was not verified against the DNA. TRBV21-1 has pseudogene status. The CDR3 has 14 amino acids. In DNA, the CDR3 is TGTGCCAGCAGCTGGGAGCGGGAGTCTAGGGAGCAGTTCTTC. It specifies CASSWERESREQFF.

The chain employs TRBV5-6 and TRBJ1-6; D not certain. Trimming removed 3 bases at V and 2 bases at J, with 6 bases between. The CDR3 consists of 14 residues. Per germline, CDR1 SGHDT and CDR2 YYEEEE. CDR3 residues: CASSYFTYNSPLHF. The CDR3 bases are TGTGCCAGCAGCTATTTTACCTATAATTCACCCCTCCACTTT.

The CDR3 bases are TGTGCCAGCAGTTACGATGGGACAGGGGGCCGCGGCTACACCTTC. Translating gives CASSYDGTGGRGYTF. The chain uses TRBV6-5 and TRBJ1-2, with 12 bases that match TRBD1. The CDR3 has 15 residues. Germline V gene lookup returns CDR1 MNHEY and CDR2 SVGAGI. V was pared by 2 bases and J by 8 bases, with 6 bases of the junction left unmatched.

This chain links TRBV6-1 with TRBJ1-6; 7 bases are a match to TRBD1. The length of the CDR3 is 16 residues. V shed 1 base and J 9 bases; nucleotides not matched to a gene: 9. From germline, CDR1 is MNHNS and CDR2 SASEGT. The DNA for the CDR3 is TGTGCCAGCAGTGAAGAAAGTAACAGGGGAACTTCACCCCTCCACTTT. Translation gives CASSEESNRGTSPLHF.

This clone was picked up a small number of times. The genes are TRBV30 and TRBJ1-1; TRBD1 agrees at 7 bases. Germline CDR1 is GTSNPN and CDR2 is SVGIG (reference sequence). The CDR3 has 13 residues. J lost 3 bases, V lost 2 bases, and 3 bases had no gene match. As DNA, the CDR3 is TGTGCCTGGAGTTCGGGACAGTACACTGAAGCTTTCTTT. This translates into CAWSSGQYTEAFF.

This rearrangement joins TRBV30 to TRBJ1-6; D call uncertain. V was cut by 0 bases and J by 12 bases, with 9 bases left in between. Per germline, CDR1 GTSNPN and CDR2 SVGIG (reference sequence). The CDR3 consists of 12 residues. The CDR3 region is CAWSVGRGPLHF. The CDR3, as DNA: TGTGCCTGGAGTGTAGGCCGGGGACCCCTCCACTTT.

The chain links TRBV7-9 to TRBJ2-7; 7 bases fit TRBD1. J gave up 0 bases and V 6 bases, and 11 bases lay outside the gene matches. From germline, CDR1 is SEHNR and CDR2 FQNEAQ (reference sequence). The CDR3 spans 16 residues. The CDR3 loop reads CASRRVGQVNSYEQYF. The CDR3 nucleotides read TGTGCCAGCAGGAGGGTCGGACAGGTAAACTCCTACGAGCAGTACTTC.

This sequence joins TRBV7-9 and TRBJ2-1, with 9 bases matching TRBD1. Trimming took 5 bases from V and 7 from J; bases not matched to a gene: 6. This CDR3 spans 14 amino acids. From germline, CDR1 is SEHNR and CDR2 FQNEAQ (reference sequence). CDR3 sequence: CASSPGTGKNEQFF. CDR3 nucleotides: TGTGCCAGCAGCCCCGGGACAGGGAAGAATGAGCAGTTCTTC.

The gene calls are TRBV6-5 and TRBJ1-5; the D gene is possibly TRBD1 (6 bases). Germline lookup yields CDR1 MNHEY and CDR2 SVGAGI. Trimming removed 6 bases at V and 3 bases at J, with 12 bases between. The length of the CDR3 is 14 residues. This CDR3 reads CASRTGRFNQPQHF. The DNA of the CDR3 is TGTGCCAGCAGGACAGGCCGGTTCAATCAGCCCCAGCATTTT.

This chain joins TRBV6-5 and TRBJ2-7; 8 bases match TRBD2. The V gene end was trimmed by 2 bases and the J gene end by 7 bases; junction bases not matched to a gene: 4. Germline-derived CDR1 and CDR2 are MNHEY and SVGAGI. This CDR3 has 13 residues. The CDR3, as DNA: TGTGCCAGCAGTTACGGGACTAGTAGTGAGCAGTACTTC. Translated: CASSYGTSSEQYF.

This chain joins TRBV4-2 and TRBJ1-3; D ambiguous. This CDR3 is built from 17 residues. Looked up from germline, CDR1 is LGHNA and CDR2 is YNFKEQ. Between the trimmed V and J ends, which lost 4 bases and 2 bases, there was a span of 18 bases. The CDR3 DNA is TGTGCCAGCAGCCGGATCCAGCGGGAATACCCTGGAAACACCATATATTTT. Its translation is CASSRIQREYPGNTIYF.

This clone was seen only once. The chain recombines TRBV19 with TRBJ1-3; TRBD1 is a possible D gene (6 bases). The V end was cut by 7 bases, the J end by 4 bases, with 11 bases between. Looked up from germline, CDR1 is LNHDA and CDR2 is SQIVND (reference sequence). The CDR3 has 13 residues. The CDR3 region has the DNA TGTGCCAGTACCGGGGGGCCAGGAAACACCATATATTTT. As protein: CASTGGPGNTIYF.